The 27 T cell receptor beta chains in this list originate from one sample, sequenced in a study of blood T cell repertoires in COVID-19. Data came from immunoSEQ multiplex PCR; TCRdb stores just in-frame clones and leaves some out. There are about 130,000 clones in the sample; around 82% occur only once, and about 12% lies in the top ten. The material sequenced was peripheral blood. Source of these receptors: a woman aged 30 to 39 who had recovered from COVID-19.

In this sample, this clone turned up a few times. The rearrangement uses TRBV3-1 (or the pseudogene TRBV3-2) and TRBJ1-2; 11 positions agree with TRBD1. The CDR3 length is 15 residues. Trimming took 4 bases from V and 8 from J; bases not matched to a gene: 9. CDR1 is LGHDT, CDR2 YNNKEL, per germline (reference sequence). The CDR3 region has the DNA TGTGCCAGCAGCCTTAATACCTGGACAGGGGGCGGCTACACCTTC. The encoded protein is CASSLNTWTGGGYTF.

The chain employs TRBV30 and TRBJ2-1; 9 positions match TRBD2. This CDR3 spans 14 amino acids. After removal of 0 bases from V and 9 bases from J, the junction contained 6 bases not matched to a gene. CDR1 is GTSNPN, CDR2 SVGIG, per germline (reference sequence). The CDR3 region is CAWSVGGGASEQFF. In DNA, the CDR3 is TGTGCCTGGAGTGTAGGCGGGGGGGCCAGTGAGCAGTTCTTC.

This chain links TRBV11-2 with TRBJ2-1; 14 nucleotides line up with TRBD2. V shed 6 bases and J 7 bases; nucleotides not matched to a gene: 8. Germline V CDR1 and CDR2: SGHAT, FQNNGV. This CDR3 has 16 residues. The CDR3 protein is CASRPTGTSGSNEQFF. CDR3 in DNA: TGTGCCAGCAGACCAACCGGGACTAGCGGGAGTAATGAGCAGTTCTTC.

The chain combines TRBV7-9 with TRBJ1-1, with 7 bases aligning to TRBD1. The CDR3 is made up of 14 amino acids. V was clipped by 1 base and J by 7 bases; unmatched bases: 6. Germline V CDR1 and CDR2: SEHNR, FQNEAQ (reference sequence). CDR3 bases: TGTGCCAGCAGCTTAGTGGGGACAGAAGGTGAAGCTTTCTTT. Its protein product is CASSLVGTEGEAFF.

The chain is built from TRBV6-1 and TRBJ2-5, with 8 nucleotides matching TRBD2. Per germline, CDR1 MNHNS and CDR2 SASEGT. V lost 3 bases and J lost 4; bases outside the gene matches: 10. The CDR3 loop spans 16 amino acids. The CDR3 sequence: CASSDSPGLAGETQYF. DNA of the CDR3: TGTGCCAGCAGTGATTCGCCGGGTCTAGCGGGAGAGACCCAGTACTTC.

The chain has TRBV30 and TRBJ1-2, with a tentative D call TRBD1 (5 bases). The germline V gene encodes CDR1 GTSNPN and CDR2 SVGIG (reference sequence). V dropped 6 bases and J dropped 7 bases, with 18 bases sitting between them. The CDR3 loop spans 13 amino acids. CDR3 sequence: CACLVPEGAGYTF. CDR3 sequence (DNA): TGTGCCTGCCTGGTCCCCGAAGGGGCTGGCTACACCTTC.

V usage is TRBV11-3 and J usage is TRBJ2-1, with TRBD2 matching over 7 bases. Germline loops: CDR1 SGHNT, CDR2 YENEEA. The CDR3 sequence is 15 residues long. The V gene end was trimmed by 1 base and the J gene end by 1 base; junction bases not matched to a gene: 1. CDR3 residues: CASSLVAGSYNEQFF. Written as DNA, the CDR3 is TGTGCCAGCAGCTTAGTAGCGGGTTCCTACAATGAGCAGTTCTTC.

The J gene is TRBJ1-5, the V gene TRBV27, with TRBD1 matching 8 bases. After removal of 6 bases from V and 6 bases from J, the junction contained 13 bases not matched to a gene. The CDR3 consists of 16 residues. Per germline, CDR1 MNHEY and CDR2 SMNVEV (reference sequence). CDR3 sequence reads: CASSPGQGPFSQPQHF. DNA for the CDR3: TGTGCCAGCAGCCCCGGACAGGGACCATTCAGTCAGCCCCAGCATTTT.

The chain uses TRBV5-1 and TRBJ2-5, with TRBD1 identical over 9 bases. This CDR3 comprises 17 residues. Trimming at V came to 4 bases and at J to 1 base, leaving 11 bases not matched to a gene. The germline V gene encodes CDR1 SGHRS and CDR2 YFSETQ. CDR3 loop: CASSPGFLGQGQETQYF. CDR3 nucleotide sequence: TGCGCCAGCAGCCCCGGATTCCTGGGACAGGGCCAAGAGACCCAGTACTTC.

The V gene is TRBV5-6, the J gene TRBJ2-5; D is unresolved. The CDR3 has 12 residues. The V gene's germline CDR1 is SGHDT and CDR2 YYEEEE. Trimming took off 3 bases at V and 0 bases at J, with 3 bases between the two ends. CDR3 in amino acids: CASSSYQETQYF. For the CDR3, the DNA is TGTGCCAGCAGCTCGTACCAAGAGACCCAGTACTTC.

This chain connects TRBV12-5 to TRBJ1-2; no definite D call. Germline V lookup: CDR1 LGHNT, CDR2 FRNRAP. The CDR3 contains 12 residues. V was clipped by 3 bases and J by 8 bases, with 10 bases between them. CDR3: CASGLGEWGYTF. The CDR3 DNA reads TGTGCTAGTGGTTTAGGAGAGTGGGGCTACACCTTC. The full variable domain, completed using reference TRBV12-5 and TRBJ1-2, is DARVTQTPRHKVTEMGQEVTMRCQPILGHNTVFWYRQTMMQGLELLAYFRNRAPLDDSGMPKDRFSAEMPDATLATLKIQPSEPRDSAVYFCASGLGEWGYTFGSGTRLTVV.

V usage is TRBV5-1 and J usage is TRBJ2-7; D uncertain. V was clipped by 4 bases and J by 0 bases, with 11 bases between them. Looked up from germline, CDR1 is SGHRS and CDR2 is YFSETQ. The CDR3 consists of 14 residues. CDR3 region: CASSDTASSYEQYF. CDR3 nucleotides: TGCGCCAGCAGCGATACAGCTTCCTCCTACGAGCAGTACTTC.

The V gene is TRBV2, the J gene TRBJ2-7, with 10 bases that match TRBD1. V lost 7 bases, J lost 7 bases, and 10 bases stayed unmatched. The CDR3 extends over 14 amino acids. In germline, CDR1 is SNHLY, CDR2 FYNNEI. CDR3 sequence reads: CASIPPGQGYEQYF. CDR3 DNA: TGTGCCAGCATTCCCCCGGGACAGGGGTATGAGCAGTACTTC.

The chain has TRBV7-6 and TRBJ2-2; possibly TRBD1 for D (6 bases). CDR3 length: 17 residues. Germline V gene data show CDR1 as SGHVS and CDR2 as FNYEAQ. V was shortened by 2 bases and J by 4 bases, with 17 bases between the two germline ends. The chain's CDR3 is CASSLNTGRVVTGELFF. In DNA form, the CDR3 reads TGTGCCAGCAGCTTAAACACAGGGCGAGTGGTCACCGGGGAGCTGTTTTTT. Variable domain in full (rest from reference TRBV7-6 and TRBJ2-2): GAGVSQSPRYKVTKRGQDVALRCDPISGHVSLYWYRQALGQGPEFLTYFNYEAQQDKSGLPNDRFSAERPEGSISTLTIQRTEQRDSAMYRCASSLNTGRVVTGELFFGEGSRLTVL.

CDR3 bases: TGTGCCAGCAGCCCTAGGTTTGGCTATGGCTACACCTTC. Its protein product is CASSPRFGYGYTF. The V call is TRBV9, the J call TRBJ1-2; D unclear. The length of the CDR3 is 13 residues. Trimming cost V 4 bases and J 4 bases, with 11 bases left between them. Germline V CDR1 and CDR2: SGDLS, YYNGEE.

V usage is TRBV7-8 and J usage is TRBJ2-1; 10 bases are shared with TRBD2. The germline V gene has CDR1 SGHVS and CDR2 FQNEAQ. V gave up 1 base and J gave up 16 bases; unmatched junction bases: 7. The length of the CDR3 is 13 residues. CDR3 in DNA: TGTGCCAGCAGCTTAGGGTCTAGCGGGAGAGGATTCTTC. It codes for CASSLGSSGRGFF. Full variable domain (rest looked up from reference TRBV7-8 and TRBJ2-1): GAGVSQSPRYKVAKRGQDVALRCDPISGHVSLFWYQQALGQGPEFLTYFQNEAQLDKSGLPSDRFFAERPEGSVSTLKIQRTQQEDSAVYLCASSLGSSGRGFFGPGTRLTVL.

This clone was detected only once. V usage is TRBV10-3 and J usage is TRBJ1-1, with 8 bases aligning to TRBD1. The germline gives CDR1 ENHRY, CDR2 SYGVKD. The CDR3 consists of 13 residues. The junction had 4 bases not matched to a gene; V was cut back by 6 bases and J by 4 bases. This CDR3 reads CAIRETGGTEAFF. CDR3 bases: TGTGCCATCAGGGAAACAGGGGGCACTGAAGCTTTCTTT.

The chain joins TRBV7-9 to TRBJ2-5, with TRBD1 matching over 9 bases. The trim removed 5 bases at V and 5 bases at J, leaving 12 bases unmatched. CDR1 and CDR2 (germline): SEHNR, FQNEAQ (reference sequence). The CDR3 consists of 16 residues. The CDR3 nucleotides read TGTGCCAGCAGCGTAAAATCCGGGACAGGGTGGGAGACCCAGTACTTC. It is translated as CASSVKSGTGWETQYF.

This clone was observed a handful of times. The chain has TRBV5-4 and TRBJ2-7, with TRBD1 matching 7 bases. Germline values: CDR1 SGHNT, CDR2 YYREEE (reference sequence). The ends lost 3 bases at V and 4 bases at J; junction bases unmatched: 10. The CDR3 spans 15 residues. CDR3 in amino acids: CASSSVESRGYEQYF. The CDR3 DNA follows: TGTGCCAGCAGCTCGGTGGAGAGCAGGGGGTACGAGCAGTACTTC.

The chain has TRBV5-4 and TRBJ2-3; TRBD1 might be the D (6 bases). This CDR3 has 13 residues. Germline CDR1 reads SGHNT; CDR2 reads YYREEE (reference sequence). With 3 bases removed from V and 8 bases from J, the gap between germline ends came to 13 bases. The CDR3 DNA is TGTGCCAGCAGCTGGGACACGCCAGGTACGCAGTATTTT. It specifies CASSWDTPGTQYF.

In its sample, this clone was seen many times. This chain links TRBV7-8 with TRBJ2-3; 11 bases fit TRBD2. Germline CDR1 SGHVS, CDR2 FQNEAQ. Trimming cost V 4 bases and J 7 bases; bases outside gene matches: 10. The CDR3 is 16 residues long. The CDR3 nucleotides are TGTGCCAGCAGCTCAATGGCTAGCGGGGGGAGGAATACGCAGTATTTT. Residues: CASSSMASGGRNTQYF. The whole variable domain, remainder taken from reference TRBV7-8 and TRBJ2-3, is GAGVSQSPRYKVAKRGQDVALRCDPISGHVSLFWYQQALGQGPEFLTYFQNEAQLDKSGLPSDRFFAERPEGSVSTLKIQRTQQEDSAVYLCASSSMASGGRNTQYFGPGTRLTVL.

This chain joins TRBV30 and TRBJ1-5; TRBD1 is a possible D gene (5 bases). The CDR3 consists of 13 residues. The V end lost 1 base, the J end lost 5 bases, and 9 bases lay between the germline ends. The germline CDR1 and CDR2 sequences are GTSNPN and SVGIG (reference sequence). The CDR3 coding sequence is TGTGCCTGGAGTGGTGGGGGGGATCAGCCCCAGCATTTT. This codes for CAWSGGGDQPQHF.

The chain links TRBV2 to TRBJ1-2, with D possibly being TRBD1 (5 bases). Germline CDR1 is SNHLY and CDR2 is FYNNEI. V was trimmed by 8 bases and J by 2 bases, leaving 9 bases between them. This CDR3 is 12 amino acids long. CDR3 amino acids: CASSRQNYGYTF. As DNA, the CDR3 is TGTGCCAGCTCAAGACAGAACTATGGCTACACCTTC.

This chain connects TRBV5-1 to TRBJ1-1; 9 nucleotides agree with TRBD1. CDR1 and CDR2 from the germline V gene are SGHRS and YFSETQ. V lost 0 bases to trimming and J lost 0 bases; unmatched junction nucleotides: 12. There are 19 residues in the CDR3. Here the CDR3 DNA reads TGCGCCAGCAGCTTGGCCATAATCCCGGGACAGGGATTGAACACTGAAGCTTTCTTT. Its translation: CASSLAIIPGQGLNTEAFF.

The chain uses TRBV20-1 and TRBJ2-7; 9 bases fit TRBD2. CDR1 is DFQATT, CDR2 SNEGSKA, per germline (reference sequence). The CDR3 covers 17 residues. Trimming took 3 bases from V and 2 from J; bases not matched to a gene: 14. The CDR3 nucleotides are TGCAGTGCTAGTCCCGCTAGCGGGGTGCTATCCGCCTACGAGCAGTACTTC. The encoded protein is CSASPASGVLSAYEQYF.

In this sample, this clone turned up a few times. The genes are TRBV5-5 and TRBJ2-5; the match to TRBD2 covers 10 bases. The CDR3 has 13 residues. With V trimmed by 6 bases and J by 3 bases, 2 bases remained unmatched. CDR1 and CDR2 from the germline V gene are SGHKS and YYEKEE (reference sequence). CDR3 amino acids: CASKLAGEETQYF. In DNA, the CDR3 is TGTGCCAGCAAGCTAGCGGGAGAAGAGACCCAGTACTTC.

This clone showed up just once. This sequence joins TRBV7-9 and TRBJ2-2, with D perhaps matching TRBD2 (5 bases). Germline V gene data show CDR1 as SEHNR and CDR2 as FQNEAQ (reference sequence). The CDR3 sequence is 14 residues long. Trimming took 5 bases from V and 2 from J, leaving 9 bases between them. The CDR3 here is CASSPDSNTGELFF. CDR3 in DNA: TGTGCCAGCAGCCCGGACTCAAACACCGGGGAGCTGTTTTTT.